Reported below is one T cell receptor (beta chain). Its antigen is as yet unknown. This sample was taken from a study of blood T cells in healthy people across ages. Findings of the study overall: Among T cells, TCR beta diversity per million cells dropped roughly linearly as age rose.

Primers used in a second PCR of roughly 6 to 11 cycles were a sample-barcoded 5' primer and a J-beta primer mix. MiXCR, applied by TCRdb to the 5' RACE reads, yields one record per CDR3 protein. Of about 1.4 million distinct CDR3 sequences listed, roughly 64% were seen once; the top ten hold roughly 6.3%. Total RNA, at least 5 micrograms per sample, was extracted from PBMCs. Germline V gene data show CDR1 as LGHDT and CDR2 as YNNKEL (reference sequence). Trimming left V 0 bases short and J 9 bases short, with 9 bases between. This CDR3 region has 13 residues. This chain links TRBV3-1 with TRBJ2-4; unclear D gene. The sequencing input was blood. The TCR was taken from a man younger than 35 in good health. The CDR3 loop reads CASSQDHQTIQYF. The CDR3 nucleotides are TGTGCCAGCAGCCAAGATCACCAGACCATTCAGTACTTC. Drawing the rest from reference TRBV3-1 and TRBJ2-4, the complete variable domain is DTAVSQTPKYLVTQMGNDKSIKCEQNLGHDTMYWYKQDSKKFLKIMFSYNNKELIINETVPNRFSPKSPDKAHLNLHINSLELGDSAVYFCASSQDHQTIQYFGAGTRLSVL.